This T cell receptor (beta chain) was retrieved from a study of cytomegalovirus exposure and HLA in healthy donors. The CDR3 is 18 residues long. J was trimmed by 3 bases and V by 0 bases; bases with no gene match: 10. The germline CDR1 and CDR2 sequences are SGHAT and FQNNGV. The PCR used 60 Vbeta and 13 Jbeta primers. Here immunoSEQ multiplex PCR was the method, and the copy in TCRdb shows in-frame clones only, minus some. The sample yields 90,000 to 140,000 clones, over 70% seen once. This receptor was taken from a woman aged 40-49 years in good health and CMV-seropositive. The sample was PBMCs. The gene calls are TRBV11-2 and TRBJ1-5; TRBD1 agrees at 8 bases. The CDR3 loop is CASSLEHRTTGDNQPQHF. CDR3 DNA: TGTGCCAGCAGCTTAGAACATCGGACGACAGGGGACAATCAGCCCCAGCATTTT.